Sequencing of this TCR beta chain was carried out in a study of OX40 agonist ivuxolimab in advanced cancers. Study details: Ivuxolimab, an antibody acting as an agonist of OX40 (CD134), was used to treat patients. Intravenous ivuxolimab was administered to patients every 2 weeks at 0.01 to 10 mg/kg. The study's findings and limits: The CD4+ and CD8+ T cells in the blood had expanded clonally by week 6 at 0.1 to 3.0 mg/kg.

This clone was counted once. Its antigen is undetermined. Produced via immunoSEQ multiplex PCR; TCRdb's table is partial and in-frame only. The table has more than 60,000 clones, about 80% seen once. This CDR3 is 15 amino acids long. The V and J ends lost 2 bases and 6 bases respectively, with 17 bases between them. Germline CDR1 is SGHTS and CDR2 is YDEGEE. The sample was CD4+ or CD8+ T cells sorted from blood, taken in a trial of the OX40 agonist ivuxolimab. This sequence originates from an adult with an advanced solid tumor such as melanoma, head and neck, liver or kidney cancer. This sequence joins TRBV5-8 and TRBJ1-1; TRBD1 might be the D (5 bases). CDR3 in DNA: TGTGCCAGCAGCTTTAGTCGGGTGAGGGGCGCTGAAGCTTTCTTT. Its protein product is CASSFSRVRGAEAFF.